The 5 T cell receptor beta chains listed next were all sequenced from one sample in a study of blood T cell repertoires in COVID-19. Generated by immunoSEQ multiplex PCR, the TCRdb table keeps only in-frame clones and is missing some. Altogether 50,000 to 65,000 clones are present, approximately 91% being singletons, with the ten largest covering roughly 4%. The specimen was peripheral blood. All receptors come from a man over 45 with active COVID-19.

DNA for the CDR3: TGTGCCACTGCGCGGGGTTCTGAAGCTTTCTTT. This sequence encodes CATARGSEAFF. The chain recombines TRBV25-1 with TRBJ1-1; D is unresolved. The germline CDR1 and CDR2 sequences are MGHDK and SYGVNS. The CDR3 spans 11 residues. V was pared by 10 bases and J by 6 bases, with 12 bases between. The full variable domain, completed using reference TRBV25-1 and TRBJ1-1, is EADIYQTPRYLVIGTGKKITLECSQTMGHDKMYWYQQDPGMELHLIHYSYGVNSTEKGDLSSESTVSRIRTEHFPLTLESARPSHTSQYLCATARGSEAFFGQGTRLTVV.

This clone has just one count. An end of the junction does not agree with germline; a read error may underlie this. The rearrangement links TRBV7-7 to TRBJ2-5; 14 bases match TRBD2. Germline lookup yields CDR1 SSHAT and CDR2 FNYEAQ (reference sequence). The CDR3 runs 15 residues. This chain's CDR3 is CASSLGLAGGETQYF. The CDR3 DNA sequence: TGTGCTAGCAGCTTAGGACTAGCGGGGGGCGAGACCCAGTACTTC.

This clone was seen a few times. The V gene is TRBV3-1 (or the pseudogene TRBV3-2), the J gene TRBJ1-1; D is possibly TRBD1 (5 bases). This CDR3 comprises 13 residues. Between the trimmed V and J ends, which lost 3 bases and 4 bases, there was a span of 9 bases. The germline gives CDR1 LGHDT, CDR2 YNNKEL (reference sequence). The CDR3 is CASSHSGGTEAFF. CDR3 coding DNA: TGTGCCAGCAGCCATTCGGGGGGCACTGAAGCTTTCTTT.

This clone was observed a few times. The chain carries TRBV3-1 (or the pseudogene TRBV3-2) and TRBJ2-7; D might be TRBD2 (5 bases). Germline V CDR1 and CDR2: LGHDT, YNNKEL (reference sequence). The CDR3 loop spans 11 amino acids. Trimming took off 1 base at V and 9 bases at J, with 7 bases between the two ends. CDR3 in DNA: TGTGCCAGCAGCCAAGGACGGGGGCAGTACTTC. As protein: CASSQGRGQYF.

The rearrangement joins TRBV4-3 to TRBJ2-1; D might be TRBD1 (5 bases). CDR3 length: 13 amino acids. V was trimmed by 0 bases and J by 10 bases, leaving 10 bases between them. Germline CDR1 reads LGHNA; CDR2 reads YSLEER. The CDR3 reads CASSQDRQTEQFF. DNA for the CDR3: TGCGCCAGCAGCCAAGATCGACAGACCGAGCAGTTCTTC.